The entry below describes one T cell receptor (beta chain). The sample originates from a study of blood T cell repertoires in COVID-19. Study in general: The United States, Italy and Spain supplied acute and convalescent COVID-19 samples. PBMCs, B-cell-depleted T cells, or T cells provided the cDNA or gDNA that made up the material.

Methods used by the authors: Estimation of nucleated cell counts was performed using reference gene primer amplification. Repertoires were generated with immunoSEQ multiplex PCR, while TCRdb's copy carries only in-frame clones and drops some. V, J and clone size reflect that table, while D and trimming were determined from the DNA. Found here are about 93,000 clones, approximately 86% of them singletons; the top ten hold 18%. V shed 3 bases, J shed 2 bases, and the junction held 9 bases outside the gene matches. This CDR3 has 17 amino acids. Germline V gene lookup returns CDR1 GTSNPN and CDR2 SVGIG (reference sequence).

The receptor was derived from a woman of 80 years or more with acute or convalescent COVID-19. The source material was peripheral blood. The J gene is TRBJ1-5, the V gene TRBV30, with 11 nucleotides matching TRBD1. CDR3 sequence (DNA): TGTGCCTGGAGCGTGGACAGGGGGCTTGGTGGCAATCAGCCCCAGCATTTT. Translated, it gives CAWSVDRGLGGNQPQHF.